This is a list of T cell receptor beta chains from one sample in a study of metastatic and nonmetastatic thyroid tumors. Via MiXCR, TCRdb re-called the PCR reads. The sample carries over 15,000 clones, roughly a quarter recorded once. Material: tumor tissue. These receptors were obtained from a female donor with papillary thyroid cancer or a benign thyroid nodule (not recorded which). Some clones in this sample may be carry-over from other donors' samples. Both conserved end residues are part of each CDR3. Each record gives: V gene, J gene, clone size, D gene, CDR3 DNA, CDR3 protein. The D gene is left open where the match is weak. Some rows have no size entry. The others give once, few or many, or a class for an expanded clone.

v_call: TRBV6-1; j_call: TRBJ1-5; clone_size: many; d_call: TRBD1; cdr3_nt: TGTGCCAGCAGTGGCACAGGGGGTAACAATCAGCCCCAGCATTTT; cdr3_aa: CASSGTGGNNQPQHF
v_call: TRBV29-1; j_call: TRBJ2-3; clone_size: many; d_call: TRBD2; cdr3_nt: TGCAGCGTGTCACCGGGACTAGCCATCACAGATACGCAGTATTTT; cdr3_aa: CSVSPGLAITDTQYF
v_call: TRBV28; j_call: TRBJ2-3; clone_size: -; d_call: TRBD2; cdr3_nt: TGTGCCAGCAGTTTAGGTTGGGGACTAGCGGGAGGGCTGGCAGATACGCAGTATTTT; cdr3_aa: CASSLGWGLAGGLADTQYF
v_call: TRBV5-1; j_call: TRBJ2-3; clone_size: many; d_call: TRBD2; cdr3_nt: TGCGCCAGCAGCTTGGAGGGAGGGACCGCAGATACGCAGTATTTT; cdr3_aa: CASSLEGGTADTQYF
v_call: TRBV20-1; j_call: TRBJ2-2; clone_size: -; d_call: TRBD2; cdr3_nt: TGCAGTGCTAGGTCCGGGACTAGCGGATTCACTGGGGAGCTGTTTTTT; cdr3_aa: CSARSGTSGFTGELFF
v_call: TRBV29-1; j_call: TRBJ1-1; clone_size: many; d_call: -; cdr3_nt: TGCAGCGTTGCGGACTTCGGGGAGCTGAGTGAAGCTTTCTTT; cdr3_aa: CSVADFGELSEAFF
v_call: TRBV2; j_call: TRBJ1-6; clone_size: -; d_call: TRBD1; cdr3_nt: TGTGCCAGCTTGCAGGGGGTGAGCTCCTATAATTCACCCCTCCACTTT; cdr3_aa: CASLQGVSSYNSPLHF
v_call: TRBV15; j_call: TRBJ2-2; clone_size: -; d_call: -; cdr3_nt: TGTGCCACCAGCATCTTTCGCGCCGCGAACACCGGGGAGCTGTTTTTT; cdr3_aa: CATSIFRAANTGELFF
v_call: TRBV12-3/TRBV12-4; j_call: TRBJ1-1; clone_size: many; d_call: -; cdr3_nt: TGTGCCAGCACCCGCCTTGGGGGGAGTGCTGAAGCTTTCTTT; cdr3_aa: CASTRLGGSAEAFF
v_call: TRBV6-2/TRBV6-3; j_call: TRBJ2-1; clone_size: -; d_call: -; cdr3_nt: TGTTCCAGCAGCCGCGGACGGATCCCTTACAATGAGCAGTTCTTC; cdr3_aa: CSSSRGRIPYNEQFF
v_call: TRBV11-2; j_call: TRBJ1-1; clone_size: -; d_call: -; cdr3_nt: TGTGCCAGCAGCCCCTACCCCGTCACTGAAGCTTTCTTT; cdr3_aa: CASSPYPVTEAFF
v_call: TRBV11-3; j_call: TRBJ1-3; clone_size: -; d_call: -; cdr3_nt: TGTGCCAGCAGCGAGGGGTTTTCTGGAAACACCATATATTTT; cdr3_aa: CASSEGFSGNTIYF
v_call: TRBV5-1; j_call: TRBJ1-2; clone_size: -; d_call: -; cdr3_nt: TGCGCCAGCAGCGTCAAGGGGAGCCCCGGCTATGGCTACACCTTC; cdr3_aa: CASSVKGSPGYGYTF
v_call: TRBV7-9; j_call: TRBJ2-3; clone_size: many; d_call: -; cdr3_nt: TGTGCCAGCAGCCCCGGGACTGGGGGGACAGATACGCAGTATTTT; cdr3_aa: CASSPGTGGTDTQYF
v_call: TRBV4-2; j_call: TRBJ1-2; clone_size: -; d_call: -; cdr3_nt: TGTGCCAGCAGCCATGGGGACCCCCGCTACACCTTC; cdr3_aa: CASSHGDPRYTF
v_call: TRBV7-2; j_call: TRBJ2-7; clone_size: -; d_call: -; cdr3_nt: TGTGCCAGCAGCTTAGTGCAGAGTTCCTACGAGCAGCACTTC; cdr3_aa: CASSLVQSSYEQHF
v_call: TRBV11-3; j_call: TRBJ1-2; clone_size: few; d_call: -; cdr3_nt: TGTGCCAGCAGCTTATCTGGGGGGGGTGTAAACTATGGCTACACCTTC; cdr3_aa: CASSLSGGGVNYGYTF
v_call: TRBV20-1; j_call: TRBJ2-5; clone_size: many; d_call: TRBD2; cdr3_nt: TGCAGTGCTGGAGGGGGTAGCGGGAAAGAGACCCAGTACTTC; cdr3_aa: CSAGGGSGKETQYF
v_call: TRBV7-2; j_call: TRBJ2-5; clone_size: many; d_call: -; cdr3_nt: TGTGCCAGCAGCTACAGGGTACAAGAGACCCAGTACTTC; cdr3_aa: CASSYRVQETQYF
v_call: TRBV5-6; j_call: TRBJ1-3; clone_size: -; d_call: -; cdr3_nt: TGTGCCAGCGGCGCTGATAGGGGGGCGGCTGGAAACACCATATATTTT; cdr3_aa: CASGADRGAAGNTIYF
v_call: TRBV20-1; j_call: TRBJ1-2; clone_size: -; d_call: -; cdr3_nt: TGCAGTGGGGCAGAGACCGACTATGGCTACACCTTC; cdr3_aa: CSGAETDYGYTF
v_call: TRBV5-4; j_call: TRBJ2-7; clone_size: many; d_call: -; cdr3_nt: TGTGCCAGCAGCCCCGACAGCCAGGGCCACGAGCAGTACTTC; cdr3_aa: CASSPDSQGHEQYF
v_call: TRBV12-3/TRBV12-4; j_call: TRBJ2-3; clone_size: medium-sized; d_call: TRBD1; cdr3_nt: TGTGCCAGCAGTTTTGCGGGACAGGGGTCAGATACGCAGTATTTT; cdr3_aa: CASSFAGQGSDTQYF
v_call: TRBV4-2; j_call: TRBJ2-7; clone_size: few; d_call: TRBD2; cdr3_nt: TGTGCCAGCAGCCAAGTATTAGCGGGGGAGGGCCACGAGCAGTACTTC; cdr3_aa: CASSQVLAGEGHEQYF
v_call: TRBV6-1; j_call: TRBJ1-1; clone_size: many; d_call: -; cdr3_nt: TGTGCCAGCTATCGACAGCTCTATGAAGCTTTCTTT; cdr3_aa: CASYRQLYEAFF